This paragraph covers one T cell receptor (beta chain) sequence. The antigen remains unidentified. The data are from a study of cytomegalovirus exposure and HLA in healthy donors. Study-level findings and limits: As a later analysis showed, a missense DCLRE1C variant was linked to trimming of TCR beta V- and J-genes.

PCR primers comprised 60 Vbeta and 13 Jbeta primers. Produced via immunoSEQ multiplex PCR; TCRdb's table is partial and in-frame only. The sample lists roughly 150,000 clones; approximately 77% were seen once. This receptor was taken from a man aged 30-40 years in good health and CMV-seronegative. Sequenced input: PBMCs.

The CDR3 region is CASSGLAGGARYYEQYF. CDR3 coding DNA: TGTGCCAGCAGTGGGCTAGCGGGAGGTGCCCGATACTACGAGCAGTACTTC. The chain links TRBV2 to TRBJ2-7; TRBD2 agrees at 11 bases. V shed 4 bases, J shed 3 bases, and the junction held 11 bases outside the gene matches. Germline loops: CDR1 SNHLY, CDR2 FYNNEI. The CDR3 totals 17 residues.